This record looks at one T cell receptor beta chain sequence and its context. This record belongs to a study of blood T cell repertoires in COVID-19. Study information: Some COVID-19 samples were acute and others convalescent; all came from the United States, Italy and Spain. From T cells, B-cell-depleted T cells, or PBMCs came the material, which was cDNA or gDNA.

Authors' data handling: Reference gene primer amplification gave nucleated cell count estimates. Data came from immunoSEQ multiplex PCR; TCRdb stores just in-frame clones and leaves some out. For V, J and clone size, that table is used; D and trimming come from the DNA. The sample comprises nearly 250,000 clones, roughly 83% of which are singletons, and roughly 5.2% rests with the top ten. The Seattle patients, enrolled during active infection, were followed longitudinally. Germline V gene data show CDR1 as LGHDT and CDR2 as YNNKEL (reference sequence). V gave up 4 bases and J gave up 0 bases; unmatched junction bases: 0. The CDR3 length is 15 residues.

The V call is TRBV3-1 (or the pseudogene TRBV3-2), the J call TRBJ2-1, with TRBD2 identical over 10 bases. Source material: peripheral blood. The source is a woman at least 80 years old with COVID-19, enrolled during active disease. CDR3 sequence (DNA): TGTGCCAGCAGCCCTAGCGGGGGCTCCTACAATGAGCAGTTCTTC. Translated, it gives CASSPSGGSYNEQFF.